This TCR beta chain was identified in a study of beta chain features in type 1 diabetes. Points from the study as a whole: The analysis here could not establish whether HLA type shapes TCRB rearrangement.

Reverse transcribing all isolated RNA meant expressed TCRB transcripts were sequenced. Method: immunoSEQ multiplex PCR; TCRdb's copy keeps in-frame clones and lacks some. The sample yields roughly 500,000 clones, about an eighth seen once. The CDR3 runs to 16 residues. V shed 1 base, J shed 0 bases, and the junction held 4 bases outside the gene matches. Looked up from germline, CDR1 is SGDLS and CDR2 is YYNGEE. A few counts support this clone. No antigen is known for it. Staining for CD45RO/CCR7/CD25/CD127/CD95/CD27 allowed sorting of CD4+ naive, central memory, regulatory and stem cell-like memory cells.

This TCR came from a woman younger than 35 in good health. The sequenced sample was naive CD4+ T cells from blood. This sequence joins TRBV9 and TRBJ2-3; the match to TRBD2 covers 8 bases. CDR3 DNA sequence: TGTGCCAGCAGCGTATATTTAGCGGGGAGCACAGATACGCAGTATTTT. As protein: CASSVYLAGSTDTQYF.